The 8 T cell receptor beta chains below come from one sample, sequenced in a study of T-cell reconstitution after alpha-beta-depleted transplantation in children. Preparation of the TCRbeta library involved a method that used unique molecular identifiers. TCRdb reprocessed the PCR reads via MiXCR and lists one record per CDR3 protein. The sample includes about 110,000 distinct CDR3 sequences, around 6.4% of them seen just once. Sequenced material: PBMCs, mostly from graft donor cells, taken 360 days after TCRalphabeta/CD19-depleted stem cell transplant. These receptor sequences come from a male patient aged 2 to 9 who had a stem cell transplant for acute lymphoblastic leukemia, so the T cells may come from the graft donor.

At least ten counts were recorded for this clonotype. The V gene is TRBV10-3, the J gene TRBJ2-7; 8 bases fit TRBD1. The CDR3 length is 15 residues. The V segment lost 3 bases and the J segment 5 bases; nucleotides outside the gene matches: 9. Germline CDR1 and CDR2: ENHRY and SYGVKD. The CDR3, as DNA: TGTGCCATCAGTGACACGACAGGGGCCACCCACGAGCAGTACTTC. Its protein product is CAISDTTGATHEQYF.

The chain employs TRBV2 and TRBJ2-3, with 11 bases fitting TRBD2. The J segment lost 2 bases and the V segment lost 6 bases, leaving 7 bases of the junction unmatched. The germline V gene has CDR1 SNHLY and CDR2 FYNNEI. This CDR3 is 16 amino acids long. CDR3 region: CASSRGTSGYTDTQYF. The CDR3, as DNA: TGTGCCAGCAGCCGCGGGACTAGCGGTTACACAGATACGCAGTATTTT.

At least ten counts were recorded for this clonotype. The V call is TRBV29-1, the J call TRBJ2-1; tentatively, D is TRBD2 (5 bases). The CDR3 loop spans 12 amino acids. From germline, CDR1 is SQVTM and CDR2 ANQGSEA. V gave up 6 bases and J gave up 4 bases, with 10 bases separating them. The CDR3 here is CSVPTSYNEQFF. The CDR3 DNA reads TGCAGCGTACCTACTAGTTACAATGAGCAGTTCTTC.

The genes are TRBV28 and TRBJ1-6, with a tentative D call TRBD1 (6 bases). The CDR3 totals 14 residues. Germline CDR1 is MDHEN and CDR2 is SYDVKM. The V and J ends lost 5 bases and 9 bases respectively, with 14 bases between them. The CDR3 here is CASSTPEGGSPLHF. The CDR3 DNA follows: TGTGCCAGCAGTACCCCCGAGGGGGGTTCACCCCTCCACTTT.

The table lists this clonotype with a few counts. This chain uses TRBV27 with TRBJ2-7, with D perhaps assigned TRBD1 or TRBD2 (5 bases each). V was shortened by 6 bases and J by 3 bases, with 12 bases between the two germline ends. Germline values: CDR1 MNHEY, CDR2 SMNVEV (reference sequence). This CDR3 contains 13 residues. In DNA form, the CDR3 reads TGTGCCAGCAGGGGGACCAAGGGCTACGAGCAGTACTTC. Translating it yields CASRGTKGYEQYF.

The chain uses TRBV4-1 and TRBJ1-1, with D uncertain. Germline lookup yields CDR1 MGHRA and CDR2 YSYEKL. Trimming took 4 bases from V and 1 from J, leaving 10 bases between them. The CDR3 covers 14 residues. The CDR3, as DNA: TGCGCCAGCAGCCTCCCTCCCGGGAACACTGAAGCTTTCTTT. It translates to CASSLPPGNTEAFF.

This clonotype was seen a few times. This chain joins TRBV27 and TRBJ2-7, with TRBD2 identical over 13 bases. Looked up from germline, CDR1 is MNHEY and CDR2 is SMNVEV (reference sequence). The CDR3 extends over 16 amino acids. J was trimmed by 3 bases and V by 4 bases; bases with no gene match: 6. The CDR3 loop reads CASSSWTSGRIYEQYF. CDR3 DNA sequence: TGTGCCAGCAGTTCGTGGACTAGCGGGAGAATCTACGAGCAGTACTTC.

The chain couples TRBV6-2 or TRBV6-3 to TRBJ1-5; D not certain. Trimming took 0 bases from V and 1 from J, leaving 13 bases between them. Germline CDR1 MNHEY, CDR2 SVGEGT. The CDR3 is 17 residues long. CDR3 region: CASSYSIRPLSNQPQHF. The CDR3 DNA is TGTGCCAGCAGTTACTCGATCCGACCTCTAAGCAATCAGCCCCAGCATTTT.